This T cell receptor beta chain is from a study of cytomegalovirus exposure and HLA in healthy donors. Study observations and caveats: HLA alleles showed associations with 15,000 to 20,000 TCR beta sequences in a later analysis, at a 0.05 false discovery rate.

This CDR3 contains 17 residues. The ends lost 1 base at V and 0 bases at J; junction bases unmatched: 8. The germline V gene encodes CDR1 SGHNT and CDR2 YYREEE (reference sequence). 13 Jbeta primers and 60 Vbeta primers were used for the PCR. TCRdb keeps only in-frame clones here, not all; method: immunoSEQ multiplex PCR. This sample has some 150,000 clones; around 78% occur once, and the top ten carry 2.5% to 3.5%. About this clone: The target antigen is unknown.

The sequencing input was PBMCs. The receptor was isolated from a man aged 40-49 years in good health and CMV-seropositive. The chain couples TRBV5-4 to TRBJ2-7; TRBD2 matches 9 bases. The CDR3 DNA reads as TGTGCCAGCAGCTTGACCATGCTAGCGGGGAGCTCCTACGAGCAGTACTTC. Encoded protein: CASSLTMLAGSSYEQYF.